The 20 T cell receptor beta chains given below trace back to one sample, sequenced in a study of blood T cell repertoires in COVID-19. The method was immunoSEQ multiplex PCR; TCRdb's version includes in-frame clones alone and lacks a portion of them. The sample has over 200,000 clones, around nine tenths seen once. The sample was peripheral blood. These receptors all come from a man in his sixties who had recovered from COVID-19.

The CDR3 reads CASRTGGLNGYTF. CDR3 DNA: TGTGCCAGCAGGACAGGGGGCTTAAATGGCTACACCTTC. The chain carries TRBV25-1 and TRBJ1-2, with 10 bases matching TRBD1. CDR3 length equals 13 residues. Per germline, CDR1 MGHDK and CDR2 SYGVNS. Trimming cost V 6 bases and J 6 bases; bases outside gene matches: 4.

The V call is TRBV5-1, the J call TRBJ2-1; D is perhaps TRBD1 (6 bases). The CDR3 is 16 residues long. V was shortened by 0 bases and J by 0 bases, with 10 bases between the two germline ends. The germline CDR1 and CDR2 sequences are SGHRS and YFSETQ. CDR3 amino acids: CASSLGDIYSYNEQFF. In DNA, the CDR3 is TGCGCCAGCAGCTTGGGGGACATCTACTCCTACAATGAGCAGTTCTTC.

The chain links TRBV11-2 to TRBJ2-2, with D perhaps matching TRBD1 (5 bases). From germline, CDR1 is SGHAT and CDR2 FQNNGV. Between the trimmed V and J ends, which lost 5 bases and 3 bases, there was a span of 7 bases. The CDR3 is 13 residues long. The CDR3 nucleotides are TGTGCCAGCAGCCAGACAGACACCGGGGAGCTGTTTTTT. Its translation: CASSQTDTGELFF. Variable domain in full (rest from reference TRBV11-2 and TRBJ2-2): EAGVAQSPRYKIIEKRQSVAFWCNPISGHATLYWYQQILGQGPKLLIQFQNNGVVDDSQLPKDRFSAERLKGVDSTLKIQPAKLEDSAVYLCASSQTDTGELFFGEGSRLTVL.

The rearrangement joins TRBV6-4 to TRBJ2-1; 13 bases match TRBD2. The germline CDR1 and CDR2 sequences are MRHNA and SNTAGT. The CDR3 consists of 15 residues. After removal of 8 bases from V and 5 bases from J, the junction contained 6 bases not matched to a gene. CDR3 region: CASASGLAGNNEQFF. CDR3 nucleotides: TGTGCCAGCGCCTCGGGACTAGCGGGAAACAATGAGCAGTTCTTC.

This chain joins TRBV19 and TRBJ1-2, with 8 bases identical to TRBD1. V was pared by 5 bases and J by 4 bases, with 12 bases of the junction left unmatched. The CDR3 spans 16 residues. Germline CDR1 LNHDA, CDR2 SQIVND (reference sequence). The CDR3 reads CASSLQDRVLSYGYTF. As DNA, the CDR3 is TGTGCCAGTAGTCTCCAGGACAGGGTATTAAGCTATGGCTACACCTTC.

The chain joins TRBV30 to TRBJ1-6; a possible D gene is TRBD1 (5 bases). V lost 6 bases and J 7 bases, leaving 22 bases between the germline ends. Germline CDR1 and CDR2: GTSNPN and SVGIG (reference sequence). This CDR3 has 16 amino acids. CDR3 bases: TGTGCCTGTAGCTTCGGGGGAATTTTGGAGAATTCACCCCTCCACTTT. Its translation: CACSFGGILENSPLHF.

This chain uses TRBV5-3 with TRBJ1-4; a weak D match, TRBD1 (6 bases). TRBV5-3 is placed among ORFs of uncertain function. The CDR3 has 15 residues. V was trimmed by 1 base and J by 5 bases, leaving 12 bases between them. CDR3: CARSLFGQPNEKLFF. The DNA for the CDR3 is TGTGCCAGAAGCTTGTTCGGACAGCCAAATGAAAAACTGTTTTTT.

Concerning this clone: At one of its ends the junction is not consistent with the germline gene, which may arise from a read error. The rearrangement joins TRBV24-1 to TRBJ2-1, with a tentative D call TRBD2 (5 bases). This CDR3 has 13 amino acids. Germline CDR1 is KGHDR and CDR2 is SFDVKD. The CDR3 bases are TGTGCCACCAGCGATTCGGGGTTTAATGAGCAGTTCTTC. Residues: CATSDSGFNEQFF.

The chain couples TRBV7-7 to TRBJ2-1; tentatively, D is TRBD2 (5 bases). The germline CDR1 and CDR2 sequences are SSHAT and FNYEAQ (reference sequence). The CDR3 sequence is 14 residues long. Trimming left V 8 bases short and J 4 bases short, with 15 bases between. CDR3: CASREGPDYNEQFF. The DNA of the CDR3 is TGTGCCAGCCGCGAGGGTCCTGATTACAATGAGCAGTTCTTC.

The gene calls are TRBV7-9 and TRBJ2-3; TRBD2 agrees at 7 bases. Germline loops: CDR1 SEHNR, CDR2 FQNEAQ (reference sequence). The CDR3 consists of 15 residues. With V trimmed by 6 bases and J by 4 bases, 10 bases remained unmatched. CDR3: CASSSGEGRADTQYF. In nucleotides, the CDR3 is TGTGCCAGCAGTTCGGGGGAGGGAAGGGCAGATACGCAGTATTTT. Drawing the rest from reference TRBV7-9 and TRBJ2-3, the complete variable domain is DTGVSQNPRHKITKRGQNVTFRCDPISEHNRLYWYRQTLGQGPEFLTYFQNEAQLEKSRLLSDRFSAERPKGSFSTLEIQRTEQGDSAMYLCASSSGEGRADTQYFGPGTRLTVL.

The chain couples TRBV20-1 to TRBJ2-7, with D unresolved. This CDR3 is 15 amino acids long. V was trimmed by 3 bases and J by 2 bases, leaving 17 bases between them. Per germline, CDR1 DFQATT and CDR2 SNEGSKA (reference sequence). In nucleotides, the CDR3 is TGCAGTGCTAGTATTGGCAGTATAACTACCTACGAGCAGTACTTC. This translates into CSASIGSITTYEQYF.

V usage is TRBV3-1 (or the pseudogene TRBV3-2) and J usage is TRBJ2-2; 11 nucleotides line up with TRBD2. Germline CDR1 reads LGHDT; CDR2 reads YNNKEL (reference sequence). The V gene end was trimmed by 4 bases and the J gene end by 3 bases; junction bases not matched to a gene: 4. The CDR3 has 16 residues. The CDR3 nucleotides read TGTGCCAGCAGCCCCCCTAGCGGGGGGTACACCGGGGAGCTGTTTTTT. This sequence encodes CASSPPSGGYTGELFF.

V gene TRBV7-9 combines with J gene TRBJ1-1; D might be TRBD1 (5 bases). The CDR3 runs to 12 residues. Trimming left V 6 bases short and J 7 bases short, with 12 bases between. The germline V gene has CDR1 SEHNR and CDR2 FQNEAQ (reference sequence). The CDR3: CASSKEGLEAFF. The CDR3 nucleotides read TGTGCCAGCAGTAAGGAGGGACTTGAAGCTTTCTTT.

The J gene is TRBJ2-3, the V gene TRBV25-1; maybe TRBD2 (6 bases). V was trimmed by 3 bases and J by 5 bases, leaving 12 bases between them. The CDR3 has 14 residues. Germline V lookup: CDR1 MGHDK, CDR2 SYGVNS. Here the CDR3 reads CASSDTGRGDTQYF. CDR3 sequence (DNA): TGTGCCAGCAGTGATACCGGGAGAGGAGATACGCAGTATTTT.

The chain uses TRBV5-1 and TRBJ2-7; 8 bases align to TRBD2. The length of the CDR3 is 16 residues. Germline CDR1 and CDR2: SGHRS and YFSETQ. Trimming at V came to 3 bases and at J to 0 bases, leaving 8 bases not matched to a gene. The CDR3 is CASSSPGTRSSYEQYF. The CDR3 DNA sequence: TGCGCCAGCAGCTCCCCCGGGACTAGGAGCTCCTACGAGCAGTACTTC.

The chain combines TRBV7-9 with TRBJ2-7, with a tentative D call TRBD1 (5 bases). The germline V gene encodes CDR1 SEHNR and CDR2 FQNEAQ (reference sequence). The CDR3 consists of 16 residues. V dropped 5 bases and J dropped 7 bases, with 24 bases sitting between them. CDR3 sequence reads: CASSRSLLETDTEQYF. For the CDR3, the DNA is TGTGCCAGCAGCCGTTCATTATTAGAGACGGACACTGAGCAGTACTTC.

The chain employs TRBV27 and TRBJ2-7; 8 positions agree with TRBD2. The ends lost 7 bases at V and 3 bases at J; junction bases unmatched: 8. The CDR3 runs 14 residues. Germline V gene lookup returns CDR1 MNHEY and CDR2 SMNVEV (reference sequence). CDR3 DNA: TGTGCCAGCAATCCGGCCGGGGGGGTCTACGAGCAGTACTTC. This codes for CASNPAGGVYEQYF.

The chain joins TRBV9 to TRBJ2-5; D is possibly TRBD2 (6 bases). Trimming removed 0 bases from V and 9 bases from J, with 12 bases in between. The CDR3 contains 13 residues. CDR1 SGDLS and CDR2 YYNGEE come from the germline V gene. CDR3 nucleotides: TGTGCCAGCAGCGTAGATCTAGCGCCCCCCCAGTACTTC. It yields the protein CASSVDLAPPQYF.

The genes are TRBV12-3 or TRBV12-4 and TRBJ2-7; tentatively, D is TRBD2 (5 bases). V was clipped by 3 bases and J by 3 bases, with 6 bases between them. CDR3 size: 12 residues. The CDR3 nucleotides read TGTGCCAGCAGTTTCGGGGACTACGAGCAGTACTTC. Translated, it gives CASSFGDYEQYF.

The J gene is TRBJ1-1, the V gene TRBV6-6, with TRBD1 matching over 7 bases. CDR1 MNHNY and CDR2 SVGAGI come from the germline V gene (reference sequence). This CDR3 is built from 17 residues. Trimming removed 5 bases from V and 2 bases from J; junction bases left unmatched: 14. CDR3: CASSLQQGGSTNTEAFF. In DNA, the CDR3 is TGTGCCAGCAGTCTACAGCAGGGGGGTTCGACAAACACTGAAGCTTTCTTT.